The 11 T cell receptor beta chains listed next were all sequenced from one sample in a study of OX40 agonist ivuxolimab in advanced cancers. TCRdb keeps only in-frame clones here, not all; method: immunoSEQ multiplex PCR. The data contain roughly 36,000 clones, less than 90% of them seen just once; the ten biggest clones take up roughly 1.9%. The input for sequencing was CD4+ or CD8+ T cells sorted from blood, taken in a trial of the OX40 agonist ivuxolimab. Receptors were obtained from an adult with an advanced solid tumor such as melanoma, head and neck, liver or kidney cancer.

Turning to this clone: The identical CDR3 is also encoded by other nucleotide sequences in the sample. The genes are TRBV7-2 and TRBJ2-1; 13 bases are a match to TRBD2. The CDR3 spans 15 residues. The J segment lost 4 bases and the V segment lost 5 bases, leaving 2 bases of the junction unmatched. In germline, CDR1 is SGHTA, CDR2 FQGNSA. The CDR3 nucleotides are TGTGCCAGCAGCCTACTAGCGGGGGGGTACAATGAGCAGTTCTTC. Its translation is CASSLLAGGYNEQFF.

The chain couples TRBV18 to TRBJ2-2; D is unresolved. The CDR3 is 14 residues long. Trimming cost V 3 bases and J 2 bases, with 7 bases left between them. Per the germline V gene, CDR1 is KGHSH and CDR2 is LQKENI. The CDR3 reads CASSPGVNTGELFF. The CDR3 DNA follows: TGTGCCAGCTCACCCGGAGTAAACACCGGGGAGCTGTTTTTT.

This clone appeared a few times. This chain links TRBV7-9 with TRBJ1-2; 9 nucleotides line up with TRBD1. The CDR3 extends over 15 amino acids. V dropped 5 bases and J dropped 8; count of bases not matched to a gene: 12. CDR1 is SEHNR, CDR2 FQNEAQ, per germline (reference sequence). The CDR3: CASSPPGGQGRGYTF. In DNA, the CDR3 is TGTGCCAGCAGCCCGCCCGGGGGACAGGGAAGGGGCTACACCTTC.

In nucleotides, the CDR3 is TGTGCCAGCAGGGGGAGGGACAGACCCAACTATGGCTACACCTTC. Residues: CASRGRDRPNYGYTF. The chain employs TRBV27 and TRBJ1-2; 7 nucleotides agree with TRBD1. Germline V CDR1 and CDR2: MNHEY, SMNVEV (reference sequence). This CDR3 spans 15 amino acids. Unmatched junction bases numbered 9, after V lost 6 bases and J lost 2 bases.

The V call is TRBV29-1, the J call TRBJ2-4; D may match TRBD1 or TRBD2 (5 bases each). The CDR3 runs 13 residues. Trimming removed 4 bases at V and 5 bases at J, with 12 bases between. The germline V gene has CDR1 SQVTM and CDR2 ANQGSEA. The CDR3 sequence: CSVAGTLQNIQYF. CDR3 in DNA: TGCAGCGTTGCCGGGACCTTGCAAAACATTCAGTACTTC. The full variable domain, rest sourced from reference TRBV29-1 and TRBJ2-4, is SAVISQKPSRDICQRGTSLTIQCQVDSQVTMMFWYRQQPGQSLTLIATANQGSEATYESGFVIDKFPISRPNLTFSTLTVSNMSPEDSSIYLCSVAGTLQNIQYFGAGTRLSVL.

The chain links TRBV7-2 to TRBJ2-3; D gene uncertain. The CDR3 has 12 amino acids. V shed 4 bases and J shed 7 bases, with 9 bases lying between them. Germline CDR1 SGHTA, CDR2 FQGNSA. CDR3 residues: CASSSDRYTQYF. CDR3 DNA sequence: TGTGCCAGCAGCTCCGACCGGTATACGCAGTATTTT.

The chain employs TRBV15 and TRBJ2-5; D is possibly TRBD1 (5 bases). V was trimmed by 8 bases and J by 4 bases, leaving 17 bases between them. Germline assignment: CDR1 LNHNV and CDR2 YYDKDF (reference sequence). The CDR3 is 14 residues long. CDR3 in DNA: TGTGCCACCGACTTGGGCCTAAGGGGAGAGACCCAGTACTTC. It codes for CATDLGLRGETQYF.

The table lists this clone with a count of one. CDR3 sequence: CASAKGGMNTEAFF. CDR3 DNA sequence: TGTGCCAGCGCGAAAGGGGGAATGAACACTGAAGCTTTCTTT. This rearrangement joins TRBV6-1 to TRBJ1-1; TRBD1 is a possible D gene (6 bases). V was pared by 8 bases and J by 0 bases, with 13 bases between. The CDR3 is made up of 14 amino acids. CDR1 is MNHNS, CDR2 SASEGT, per germline.

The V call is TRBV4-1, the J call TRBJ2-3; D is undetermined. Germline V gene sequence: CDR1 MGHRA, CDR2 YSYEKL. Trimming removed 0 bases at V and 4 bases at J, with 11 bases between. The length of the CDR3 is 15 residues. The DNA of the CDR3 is TGCGCCAGCAGCCAAGATATTAGGGCCTCAGATACGCAGTATTTT. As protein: CASSQDIRASDTQYF.

The CDR3 region is CASSLKQGGSYNEQFF. The CDR3 DNA sequence: TGCGCCAGCAGCTTGAAACAGGGAGGCTCCTACAATGAGCAGTTCTTC. V and J are TRBV5-1 and TRBJ2-1; D assignment may be TRBD1 or TRBD2 (6 bases each). CDR3 length: 16 residues. Germline lookup yields CDR1 SGHRS and CDR2 YFSETQ. V was shortened by 1 base and J by 0 bases, with 11 bases between the two germline ends.

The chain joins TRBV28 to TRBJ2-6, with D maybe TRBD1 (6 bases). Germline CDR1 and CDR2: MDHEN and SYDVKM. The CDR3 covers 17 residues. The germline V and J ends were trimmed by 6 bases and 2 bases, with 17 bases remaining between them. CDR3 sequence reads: CASRLLGAGAGANVLTF. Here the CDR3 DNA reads TGTGCCAGCAGGCTTTTGGGGGCGGGTGCTGGGGCCAACGTCCTGACTTTC. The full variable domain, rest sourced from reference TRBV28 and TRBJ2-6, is DVKVTQSSRYLVKRTGEKVFLECVQDMDHENMFWYRQDPGLGLRLIYFSYDVKMKEKGDIPEGYSVSREKKERFSLILESASTNQTSMYLCASRLLGAGAGANVLTFGAGSRLTVL.